The rows below give T cell receptor beta chains drawn from one sample of a study of vaccination and CD4 T cells after COVID-19. Using its own MiXCR run on the PCR reads, TCRdb lists one record per CDR3 protein. The sample includes 15,000 to 20,000 distinct CDR3 sequences, around 45% of them seen just once. These receptors have no known antigen. The sequencing used CD4+ T cells from blood, cultured in vitro, collected after SARS-CoV-2 vaccination. The source is a human donor who had recovered from COVID-19. Both conserved end residues are part of each CDR3. D genes are given only for firm matches. For some rows the clone size is stated as once, few or many, or as a class when expanded; others skip it.

V: TRBV5-1; D: -; J: TRBJ1-6; size: -; DNA: TGCGCCAGCAGCCACGACGGGGCCGATTCACCCCTCCACTTT; CDR3: CASSHDGADSPLHF
V: TRBV19; D: -; J: TRBJ1-1; size: few; DNA: TGTGCCAGTAGTAACCCCGGACGGGAAGAAGCTTTCTTT; CDR3: CASSNPGREEAFF
V: TRBV5-1; D: TRBD1; J: TRBJ2-5; size: -; DNA: TGCGCCAGCAGCCGGGGCGAGGGGGCGCGAGAGACCCAGTACTTC; CDR3: CASSRGEGARETQYF
V: TRBV7-2; D: -; J: TRBJ2-1; size: -; DNA: TGTGCCAGCAGCCCGCGGAGACAGGTGAGCTCCTACAATGAGCAGTTCTTC; CDR3: CASSPRRQVSSYNEQFF
V: TRBV10-3; D: TRBD1; J: TRBJ1-1; size: -; DNA: TGTGCCATCAGTGAGGAGGGGGCGAACACTGAAGCTTTCTTT; CDR3: CAISEEGANTEAFF
V: TRBV5-4; D: -; J: TRBJ1-2; size: -; DNA: TGTGCCAGCAGCGACCAAGATAACTATGGCTACACCTTC; CDR3: CASSDQDNYGYTF
V: TRBV4-1; D: TRBD1; J: TRBJ2-5; size: -; DNA: TGCGCCAGCAGCCCGGGGGGACAGGGAGATGGGACCCAGTACTTC; CDR3: CASSPGGQGDGTQYF
V: TRBV6-2/TRBV6-3; D: -; J: TRBJ2-6; size: -; DNA: TGTGCCAGCAGTTACCTGTTCCGAGAATCCGAGAGTTCCCCGACTTTC; CDR3: CASSYLFRESESSPTF
V: TRBV18; D: TRBD1; J: TRBJ1-2; size: -; DNA: TGTGACAGCTCACAGAAACCGGACAGGGGGCGGTATGGCTACACCTTC; CDR3: CDSSQKPDRGRYGYTF
V: TRBV20-1; D: TRBD2; J: TRBJ2-3; size: -; DNA: TGCAGTGCCCAACTAGCGGGGGGGCGAGGGGGCACAGATACGCAGTATTTT; CDR3: CSAQLAGGRGGTDTQYF
V: TRBV6-1; D: -; J: TRBJ2-1; size: few; DNA: TGTGCCAGCAACAGAGACTCCTACAATGAGCAGTTCTTC; CDR3: CASNRDSYNEQFF
V: TRBV6-1; D: -; J: TRBJ1-1; size: few; DNA: TGTGCCAGCAATACCCCAGGGAACCGAGCTGAAGCTTTCTTT; CDR3: CASNTPGNRAEAFF
V: TRBV6-1; D: -; J: TRBJ1-5; size: -; DNA: TGTGCTAGCAGGCCCCGGGGGGGGGCGGTTGGTCAGCCCCAGCATTTT; CDR3: CASRPRGGAVGQPQHF
V: TRBV6-2/TRBV6-3; D: TRBD1; J: TRBJ1-6; size: -; DNA: TGTGCCAGCAGGTACCTCCCCGGACAGGATGATTTCTATAATTCACCCCTCCACTTT; CDR3: CASRYLPGQDDFYNSPLHF
V: TRBV11-2; D: -; J: TRBJ1-1; size: -; DNA: TGTGCCAGCAGCTTAGATCAAACGGACACTGAAGCTTTCTTT; CDR3: CASSLDQTDTEAFF
V: TRBV6-1; D: -; J: TRBJ1-1; size: -; DNA: TGTGCCAGCAGTGAAAGTCTGGGGATCACTGAAGCTTTCTTT; CDR3: CASSESLGITEAFF
V: TRBV20-1; D: -; J: TRBJ1-1; size: -; DNA: TGCAGTGCTAGAAAATCGGACACTGAAGCTTTCTTT; CDR3: CSARKSDTEAFF
V: TRBV18; D: TRBD1; J: TRBJ1-1; size: -; DNA: TGTGCCAGCTCTCTCAAACAGGGGGGAACTGAAGCTTTCTTT; CDR3: CASSLKQGGTEAFF
V: TRBV20-1; D: -; J: TRBJ1-3; size: -; DNA: TGCAGTGCTAGAGGAACTAGGGGACGGGGAAACACCATATATTTT; CDR3: CSARGTRGRGNTIYF
V: TRBV20-1; D: TRBD1; J: TRBJ1-1; size: -; DNA: TGCAGTGCCAGAACAGGGGTGAACACTGAAGCTTTCTTT; CDR3: CSARTGVNTEAFF
V: TRBV6-1; D: -; J: TRBJ1-6; size: few; DNA: TGTGCCAGCAGAACGGGAGGACTCCTCCACTTT; CDR3: CASRTGGLLHF
V: TRBV5-1; D: -; J: TRBJ1-2; size: -; DNA: TGCGCCAGCAGCTTGGAGTCGAGGGGCTACACCTTC; CDR3: CASSLESRGYTF
V: TRBV6-2/TRBV6-3; D: TRBD2; J: TRBJ2-1; size: once; DNA: TGTGCCAGCAGTGGGGGACTAGCGGGCTCCTACAATGAGCAGTTCTTC; CDR3: CASSGGLAGSYNEQFF
V: TRBV7-2; D: TRBD1; J: TRBJ2-5; size: few; DNA: TGTGCCAGCAGCTTCGGGACAGGGATCGAGACCCAGTACTTC; CDR3: CASSFGTGIETQYF
V: TRBV6-5; D: -; J: TRBJ1-5; size: once; DNA: TGTGCCAGCAGTTACTCCGGGAAGGGGGATCAGCCCCAGCATTTT; CDR3: CASSYSGKGDQPQHF
V: TRBV20-1; D: -; J: TRBJ1-5; size: -; DNA: TGCAGTGCTAGAGGGGCAGCTTCTGGAAATCAGCCCCAGCATTTT; CDR3: CSARGAASGNQPQHF
V: TRBV6-2/TRBV6-3; D: -; J: TRBJ1-1; size: -; DNA: TGTGCCAGCAGTCCCCAACGGGACACTGAAGCTTTCTTT; CDR3: CASSPQRDTEAFF
V: TRBV20-1; D: TRBD1; J: TRBJ2-7; size: -; DNA: TGCAGTGCTAGGGCCCGGGACAGGGTCTCCTACGAGCAGTACTTC; CDR3: CSARARDRVSYEQYF